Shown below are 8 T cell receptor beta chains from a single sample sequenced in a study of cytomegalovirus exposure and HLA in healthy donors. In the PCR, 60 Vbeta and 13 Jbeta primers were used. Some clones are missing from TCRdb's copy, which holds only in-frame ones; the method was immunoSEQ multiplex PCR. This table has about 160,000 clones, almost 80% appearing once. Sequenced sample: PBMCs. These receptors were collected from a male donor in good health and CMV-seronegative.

CDR3 sequence (DNA): TGTGCCAGCATTCGACAGGGAGGTAACTATGGCTACACCTTC. Its translation is CASIRQGGNYGYTF. The chain has TRBV6-1 and TRBJ1-2, with TRBD1 identical over 7 bases. The CDR3 is 14 residues long. J was trimmed by 1 base and V by 7 bases; bases with no gene match: 6. CDR1 and CDR2 from the germline V gene are MNHNS and SASEGT.

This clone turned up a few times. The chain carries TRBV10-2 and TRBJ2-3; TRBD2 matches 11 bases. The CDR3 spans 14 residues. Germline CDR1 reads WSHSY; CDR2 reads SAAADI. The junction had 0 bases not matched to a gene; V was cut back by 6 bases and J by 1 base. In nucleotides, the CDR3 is TGCGCCAGCAGACTAGCGGGGGGCACAGATACGCAGTATTTT. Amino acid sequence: CASRLAGGTDTQYF.

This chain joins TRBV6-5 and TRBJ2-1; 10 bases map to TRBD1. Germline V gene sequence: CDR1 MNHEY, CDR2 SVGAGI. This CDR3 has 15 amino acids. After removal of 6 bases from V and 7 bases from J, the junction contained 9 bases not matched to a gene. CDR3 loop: CASRADRGIYNEQFF. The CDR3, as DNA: TGTGCCAGCAGAGCGGACAGGGGGATATATAATGAGCAGTTCTTC.

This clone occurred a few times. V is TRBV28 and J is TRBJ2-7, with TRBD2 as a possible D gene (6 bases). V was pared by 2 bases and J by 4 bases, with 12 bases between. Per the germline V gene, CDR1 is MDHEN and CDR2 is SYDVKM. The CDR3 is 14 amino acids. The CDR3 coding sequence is TGTGCCAGCAGTTTAGCGGGATCGAGATACGAGCAGTACTTC. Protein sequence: CASSLAGSRYEQYF.

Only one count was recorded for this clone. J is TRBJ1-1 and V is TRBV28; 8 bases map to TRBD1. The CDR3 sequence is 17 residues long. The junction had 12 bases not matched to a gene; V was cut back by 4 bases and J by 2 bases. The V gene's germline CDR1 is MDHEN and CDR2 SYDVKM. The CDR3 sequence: CASSSRTGPGKNTEAFF. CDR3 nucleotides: TGTGCCAGCAGTTCCCGGACAGGGCCAGGCAAAAACACTGAAGCTTTCTTT.

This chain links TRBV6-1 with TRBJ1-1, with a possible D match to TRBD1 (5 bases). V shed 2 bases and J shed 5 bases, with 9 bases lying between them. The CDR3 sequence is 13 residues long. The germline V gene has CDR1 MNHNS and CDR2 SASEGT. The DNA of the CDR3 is TGTGCCAGCAGTGAATTCAGGGTTACTGAAGCTTTCTTT. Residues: CASSEFRVTEAFF.

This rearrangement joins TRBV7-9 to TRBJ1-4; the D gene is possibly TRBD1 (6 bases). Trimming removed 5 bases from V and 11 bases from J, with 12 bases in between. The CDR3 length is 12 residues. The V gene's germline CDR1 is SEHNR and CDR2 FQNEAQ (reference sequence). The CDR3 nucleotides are TGTGCCAGCAGCCCCCTAGACAGGAAACTGTTTTTT. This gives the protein CASSPLDRKLFF.

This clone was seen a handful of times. CDR3 region: CASSLDTLQETQYF. DNA of the CDR3: TGTGCCAGCAGCTTAGACACACTTCAAGAGACCCAGTACTTC. The rearrangement joins TRBV5-6 to TRBJ2-5; D uncertain. Germline CDR1 SGHDT, CDR2 YYEEEE. The ends were cut back, 2 bases at V and 2 bases at J, with 10 bases in the middle. This CDR3 has 14 residues.